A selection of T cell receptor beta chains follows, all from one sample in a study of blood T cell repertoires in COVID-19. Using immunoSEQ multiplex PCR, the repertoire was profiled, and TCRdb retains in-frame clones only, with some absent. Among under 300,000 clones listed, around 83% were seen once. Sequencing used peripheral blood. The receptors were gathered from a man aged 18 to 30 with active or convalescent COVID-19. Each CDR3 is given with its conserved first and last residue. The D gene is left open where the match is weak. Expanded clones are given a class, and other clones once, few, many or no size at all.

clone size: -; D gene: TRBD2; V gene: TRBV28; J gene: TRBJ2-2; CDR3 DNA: TGTGCCAGCCAGACTAGCGGGGGGACCGGGGAGCTGTTTTTT; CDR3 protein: CASQTSGGTGELFF
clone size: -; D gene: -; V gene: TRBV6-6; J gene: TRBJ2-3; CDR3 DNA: TGTGCCAGCAGAACCGGGGAGACGTTGATAGATACGCAGTATTTT; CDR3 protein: CASRTGETLIDTQYF
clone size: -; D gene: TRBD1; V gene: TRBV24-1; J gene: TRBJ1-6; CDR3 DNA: TGTGCCACCAAAAGACAGGGACGGAATTCACCCCTCCACTTT; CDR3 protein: CATKRQGRNSPLHF
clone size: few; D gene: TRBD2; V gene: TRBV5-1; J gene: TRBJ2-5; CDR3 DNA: TGCGCCAGCAGCCCCCGACTAGCGGGGGGGCAAGAGACCCAGTACTTC; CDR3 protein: CASSPRLAGGQETQYF
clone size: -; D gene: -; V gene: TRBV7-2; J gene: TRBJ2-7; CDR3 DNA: TGTGCCAGCACATATCCCGGGAACTCCTACGAGCAGTACTTC; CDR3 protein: CASTYPGNSYEQYF
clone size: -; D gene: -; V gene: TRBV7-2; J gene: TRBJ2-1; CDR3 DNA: TGTGCCAGCAGCGCACACCGACAGGCGTCAGGAGATGAGCAGTTCTTC; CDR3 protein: CASSAHRQASGDEQFF
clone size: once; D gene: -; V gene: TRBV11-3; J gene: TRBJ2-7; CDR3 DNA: TGTGCCAGCAGCTTAGAGTTCGGAGGGGTCGATTACGAGCAGTACTTC; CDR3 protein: CASSLEFGGVDYEQYF
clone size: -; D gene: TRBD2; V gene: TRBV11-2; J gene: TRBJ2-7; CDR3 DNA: TGTGCCAGCAGCACTCGAGGGACTAGCACCCACGAGCAGTACTTC; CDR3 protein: CASSTRGTSTHEQYF
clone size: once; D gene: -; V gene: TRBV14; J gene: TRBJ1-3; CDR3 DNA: TGTGCCAGCAGCCCTCAGGCTGCTGGAAACACCATATATTTT; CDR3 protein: CASSPQAAGNTIYF
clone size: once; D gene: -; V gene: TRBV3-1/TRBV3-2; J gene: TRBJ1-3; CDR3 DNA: TGTGCCAGCAGCCAGGGGGGGAACTCTGGAAACACCATATATTTT; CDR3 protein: CASSQGGNSGNTIYF
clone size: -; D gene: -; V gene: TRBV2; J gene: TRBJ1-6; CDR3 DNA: TGTGCCAGCAGTAACGCCAGGGATTCACCCCTCCACTTT; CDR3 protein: CASSNARDSPLHF
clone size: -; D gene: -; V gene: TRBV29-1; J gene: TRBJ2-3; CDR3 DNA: TGCAGCGTTCGATGGGGGGGCCTTGGCACAGATACGCAGTATTTT; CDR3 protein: CSVRWGGLGTDTQYF
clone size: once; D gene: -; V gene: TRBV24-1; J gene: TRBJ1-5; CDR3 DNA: TGTGCCACCAGTGACGCCAGGGTAGGGCATCAGCCCCAGCATTTT; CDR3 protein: CATSDARVGHQPQHF
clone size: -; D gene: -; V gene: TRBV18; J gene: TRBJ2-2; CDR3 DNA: TGTGCCAGCTCAGCTCATTGGGAGGAGATGGCTCCCGAGGAGCTGTTTTTT; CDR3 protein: CASSAHWEEMAPEELFF
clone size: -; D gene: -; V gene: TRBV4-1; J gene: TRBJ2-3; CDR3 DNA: TGCGCCAGCAGCCAAAGAGAGCCGAGCACAGATACGCAGTATTTT; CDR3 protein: CASSQREPSTDTQYF
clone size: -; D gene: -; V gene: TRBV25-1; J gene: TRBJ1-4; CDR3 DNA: TGTGCCAGCAGTGAATGGGGCAACGAAAAACTGTTTTTT; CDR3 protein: CASSEWGNEKLFF
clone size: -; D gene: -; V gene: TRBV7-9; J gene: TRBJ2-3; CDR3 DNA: TGTGCCAGCAGCTGGACTGCCACAGATACGCAGTATTTT; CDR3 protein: CASSWTATDTQYF
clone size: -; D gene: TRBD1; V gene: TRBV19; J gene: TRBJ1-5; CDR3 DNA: TGTGCCAGTAGAGACAGGGGGAGCAATCAGCCCCAGCATTTT; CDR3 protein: CASRDRGSNQPQHF
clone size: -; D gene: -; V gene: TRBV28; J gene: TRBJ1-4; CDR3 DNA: TGTGCCAGCAGCCCCTTGAATGAGCCTAATGAAAAACTGTTTTTT; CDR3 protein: CASSPLNEPNEKLFF
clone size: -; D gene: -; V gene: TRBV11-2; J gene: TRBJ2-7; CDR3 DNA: TGTGCCAGCAGCTTACTAGCGATTGAGCAGTACTTC; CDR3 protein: CASSLLAIEQYF
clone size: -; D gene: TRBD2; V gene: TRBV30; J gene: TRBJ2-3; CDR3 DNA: TGTGCCTGCCCACTAGCGGAGAACACAGATACGCAGTATTTT; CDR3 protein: CACPLAENTDTQYF
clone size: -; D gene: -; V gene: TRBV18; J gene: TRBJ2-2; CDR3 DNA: TGTGCCAGCTCACCAAACTTCGGCACCGGGGAGCTGTTTTTT; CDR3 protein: CASSPNFGTGELFF
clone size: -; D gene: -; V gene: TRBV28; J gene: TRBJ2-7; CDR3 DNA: TGTGCCAGCAGTTTGGCCCAGGGGCCGCTCTGCGAGCAGTACTTC; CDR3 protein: CASSLAQGPLCEQYF
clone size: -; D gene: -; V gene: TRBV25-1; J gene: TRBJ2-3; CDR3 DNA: TGTGCCAGCGAACAAGGCGGTACGCAGTATTTT; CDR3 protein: CASEQGGTQYF
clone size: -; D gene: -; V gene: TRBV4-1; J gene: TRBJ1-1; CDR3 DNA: TGCGCCAGCAGCCACCGGGGAGGGACTGAAGCTTTCTTT; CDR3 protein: CASSHRGGTEAFF
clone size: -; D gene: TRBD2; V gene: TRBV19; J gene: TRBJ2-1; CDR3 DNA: TGTGCCAGTAGTCGCGGGGGTAGCGGGAGGGCCAGAGCCTACAATGAGCAGTTCTTC; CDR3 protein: CASSRGGSGRARAYNEQFF
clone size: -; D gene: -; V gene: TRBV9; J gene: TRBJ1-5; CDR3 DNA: TGTGCCAGCAGCGTAGGTACAATCAATCAGCCCCAGCATTTT; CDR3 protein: CASSVGTINQPQHF
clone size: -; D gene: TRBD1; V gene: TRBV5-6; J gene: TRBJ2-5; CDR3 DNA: TGTGCCAGCACCTTGGGCCCACAGGGGGCCGTCGAGACCCAGTACTTC; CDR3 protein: CASTLGPQGAVETQYF
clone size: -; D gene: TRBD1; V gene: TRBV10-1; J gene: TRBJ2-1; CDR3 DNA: TGCGCCAGCAGTGGTCCGACAGGGAAGTATCGGAATGAGCAGTTCTTC; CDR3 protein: CASSGPTGKYRNEQFF
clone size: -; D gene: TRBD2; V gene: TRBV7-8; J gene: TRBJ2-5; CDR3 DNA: TGTGCCAGCATGGGGAGGACTAGCTTATTCCAAGAGACCCAGTACTTC; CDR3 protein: CASMGRTSLFQETQYF
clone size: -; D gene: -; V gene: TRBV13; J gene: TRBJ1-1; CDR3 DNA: TGTGCCAGCAGCAATCCTCCCGCTGAAGCTTTCTTT; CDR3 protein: CASSNPPAEAFF
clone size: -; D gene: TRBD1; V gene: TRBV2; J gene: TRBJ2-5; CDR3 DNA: TGTGCCAGCACCCTTGACAGGGTAAAAGGGGAGACCCAGTACTTC; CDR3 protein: CASTLDRVKGETQYF
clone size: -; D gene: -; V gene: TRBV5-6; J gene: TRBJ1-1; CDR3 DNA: TGTGCCAGCAGCTTGGCAGGTGAAGCTTTCTTT; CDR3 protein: CASSLAGEAFF
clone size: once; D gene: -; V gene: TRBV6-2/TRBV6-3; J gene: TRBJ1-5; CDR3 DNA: TGTGCCAGCAGTGTACAGGGATATCAGCCCCAGCATTTT; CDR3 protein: CASSVQGYQPQHF